The clone carrying this T cell receptor (beta chain) came up many times. CDR1 SGHVS and CDR2 FNYEAQ come from the germline V gene. Trimming took 2 bases from V and 0 from J, leaving 13 bases between them. The CDR3 runs to 16 residues. UMIs were added to TCR cDNA along with a universal primer site when it was made by 5'RACE template switching. TCRdb re-derived calls from the 5' RACE reads in MiXCR, one entry per CDR3 protein. In the table there are just over 300,000 distinct CDR3 sequences, around 4% of which are singletons. This specimen belongs to a study of T cells after yellow fever vaccination. This chain links TRBV7-6 with TRBJ1-1; D unclear. Sequences were derived from PBMCs, sampled on the day of the yellow fever booster vaccination. This TCR was sampled from a man aged 18 to 29 who received the YFV17D yellow fever vaccine. CDR3 sequence: CASSLSPSDLNTEAFF. The DNA for the CDR3 is TGTGCCAGCAGCTTATCACCCTCAGACTTGAACACTGAAGCTTTCTTT.